Listed below are T cell receptor beta chains from one sample, sequenced in a study of Ad26.COV2.S vaccination and SARS-CoV-2 variants. Data came from immunoSEQ multiplex PCR; TCRdb stores just in-frame clones and leaves some out. The top ten hold around 3.4% of the sample, which has 300,000 to 500,000 clones, 80% to 90% seen once. The sequences come from peripheral blood, collected in a trial of Ad26.COV2.S vaccine versus placebo. The receptor set was obtained from a person between 18 and 65 years old who received the Ad26.COV2.S COVID-19 vaccine or a placebo. CDR3s include the opening cysteine and the closing phenylalanine or tryptophan. D genes are given only for firm matches. Size tells how often a clone was seen (once, few, many) or the class of an expanded clone, and some rows leave it out.

v_call	j_call	clone_size	cdr3_length	d_call	cdr3_nt	cdr3_aa
TRBV10-2	TRBJ1-1	few	14	-	TGCGCCAGCAGAACGCGGGGCCAAAACACTGAAGCTTTCTTT	CASRTRGQNTEAFF
TRBV11-2	TRBJ2-3	-	14	-	TGTGCCAGCAGCCCGTTTCCTGTCGGAAATACGCAGTATTTT	CASSPFPVGNTQYF
TRBV12-5	TRBJ1-3	-	16	-	TGTGCTAGTGGTCTTCCCGACGGGAGCTCTGGAAACACCATATATTTT	CASGLPDGSSGNTIYF
TRBV21-1	TRBJ1-3	-	15	-	TGTGCCAGCAGCAATCAGACAGGAGCTGGAAACACCATATATTTT	CASSNQTGAGNTIYF
TRBV4-3	TRBJ2-1	-	17	-	TGCGCCAGCAGCCAAGTTTCGACTAGAGGGCACTACAATGAGCAGTTCTTC	CASSQVSTRGHYNEQFF
TRBV3-1/TRBV3-2	TRBJ1-1	-	16	TRBD1	TGTGCCAGCAGCCAAGTTGGGGGGACAGGGGTGAGTGAAGCTTTCTTT	CASSQVGGTGVSEAFF
TRBV19	TRBJ1-5	-	17	TRBD1	TGTGCCAGTAGATTTTGGCAGGGGGCAATTTCGGATCAGCCCCAGCATTTT	CASRFWQGAISDQPQHF
TRBV19	TRBJ1-2	-	14	-	TGTGCCAGTAGTATAGACGAGGGGCCGTATGGCTACACCTTC	CASSIDEGPYGYTF
TRBV5-6	TRBJ1-4	-	16	TRBD1	TGTGCCAGCAGCTTGCTCCGGGACAGGTGGGGAGGTAGGCTGTTTTTT	CASSLLRDRWGGRLFF
TRBV29-1	TRBJ1-1	-	14	-	TGCAGCGTGGGGGGCGGGACGGGAGAGTTAACAGCTTTCTTT	CSVGGGTGELTAFF
TRBV6-2/TRBV6-3	TRBJ1-1	few	14	TRBD1	TGTGCCAGCAGTTTATTACAGGGGATCACTGAAGCTTTCTTT	CASSLLQGITEAFF
TRBV11-2	TRBJ2-6	-	16	-	TGTGCCAGCAGATTTAGCAATTCGGGTGGGGCCAACGTCCTGACTTTC	CASRFSNSGGANVLTF
TRBV29-1	TRBJ2-2	-	13	-	TGCAGCGTTGTTGGCCCATTGGGCGGGGAGCTGTTTTTT	CSVVGPLGGELFF
TRBV2	TRBJ1-5	-	21	-	TGTGCCAGCAGTGAAGCGCATCCTCTCCCACCCCCCTCCTATAGCAATCAGCCCCAGCATTTT	CASSEAHPLPPPSYSNQPQHF
TRBV7-2	TRBJ1-3	-	13	-	TGTGCCAGCAGCCTGGACGGGAGAAGCACCATATATTTT	CASSLDGRSTIYF
TRBV30	TRBJ1-6	-	10	-	TGTGCCTGGGGGGGAACACCCCTCCACTTT	CAWGGTPLHF
TRBV19	TRBJ1-1	-	11	TRBD1	TGTGCCAGTAAAGGGGGCTCTGAAGCTTTCTTT	CASKGGSEAFF
TRBV28	TRBJ1-2	-	15	-	TGTGCCAGCAGTTTACCCCCCGGGGCTGGACTTGGCTACACCTTC	CASSLPPGAGLGYTF
TRBV3-1/TRBV3-2	TRBJ2-3	-	16	TRBD2	TGTGCCAGCAGCCCGTATAGCGGGGGGTACACAGATACGCAGTATTTT	CASSPYSGGYTDTQYF
TRBV21-1	TRBJ2-4	-	20	-	TGTGCCAGCCTCGAACCGGGCCCCGGAACGAGCGCCTTAGCCAAAAACATTCAGTACTTC	CASLEPGPGTSALAKNIQYF
TRBV12-5	TRBJ1-1	-	12	-	TGTGCTAGTGTCACCCGTGGGACTGAAGCTTTCTTT	CASVTRGTEAFF
TRBV7-6	TRBJ2-7	-	16	TRBD1	TGTGCCAGCAGCTTAGAGTCCGGGACAGGCCCCTACGAGCAGTACTTC	CASSLESGTGPYEQYF
TRBV11-2	TRBJ1-1	-	14	-	TGTGCCAGCAGCCCGGGGCCAATGAACACTGAAGCTTTCTTT	CASSPGPMNTEAFF
TRBV7-8	TRBJ1-2	-	16	TRBD1	TGTGCCAGCAGCTATATTACTCGGACAGGGGACGGGGGCTACACCTTC	CASSYITRTGDGGYTF
TRBV27	TRBJ2-2	-	18	-	TGTGCCAGCAGTTTAAGGGGGGTGGGGCAGGGGACCACCGGGGAGCTGTTTTTT	CASSLRGVGQGTTGELFF
TRBV6-1	TRBJ2-1	-	17	TRBD1	TGTGCCAGCAGTGGCATGGGGACAGAAACCCCCTACAATGAGCAGTTCTTC	CASSGMGTETPYNEQFF
TRBV12-2	TRBJ2-7	-	16	-	TGTGCAAGTCGCTTAGCGAAAGCCCCCACATCCTACGAGCAGTACTTC	CASRLAKAPTSYEQYF
TRBV5-1	TRBJ1-1	-	13	-	TGCGCCAGCAGGCTCCTAGGGGACACTGAAGCTTTCTTT	CASRLLGDTEAFF
TRBV27	TRBJ2-3	-	15	-	TGTGCCAGCAATTCGGGACGGCGAACCACAGATACGCAGTATTTT	CASNSGRRTTDTQYF
TRBV2	TRBJ1-5	-	14	-	TGTGCCAGCACTCCCGACAGGCTCGATCAGCCCCAGCATTTT	CASTPDRLDQPQHF
TRBV2	TRBJ2-3	-	13	-	TGTGCCAGCAGTGTCGGGGATCGCCATACGCAGTATTTT	CASSVGDRHTQYF
TRBV9	TRBJ1-6	-	13	-	TGTGCCAGCAGCGTCCCGGGGGTGTCACCCCTCCACTTT	CASSVPGVSPLHF
TRBV5-1	TRBJ1-1	-	14	-	TGCGCCAGCAGCTTGAATGGGGGGAACACTGAAGCTTTCTTT	CASSLNGGNTEAFF
TRBV6-5	TRBJ1-2	-	15	-	TGTGCCAGCAGGGGTACAGGGAAATTTGGCTATGGCTACACCTTC	CASRGTGKFGYGYTF
TRBV3-1/TRBV3-2	TRBJ2-3	-	12	-	TGTGCCAGCAGCCTACTAGCAGATACGCAGTATTTT	CASSLLADTQYF
TRBV11-2	TRBJ2-7	-	14	TRBD1	TGTGCCAGCAGCTTAGGTGCAGGGGGCGGCGAGCAGTACTTC	CASSLGAGGGEQYF
TRBV7-8	TRBJ2-5	-	14	TRBD2	TGTGCCAGCAGCCCCGGGAGGTTCCAAGAGACCCAGTACTTC	CASSPGRFQETQYF
TRBV7-2	TRBJ1-5	-	14	-	TGTGCCAGCAGCTCCACTCCATTAAGTCAGCCCCAGCATTTT	CASSSTPLSQPQHF
TRBV9	TRBJ1-1	-	15	-	TGTGCCAGCAGCGTAGTCTTGTCGAAAAACACTGAAGCTTTCTTT	CASSVVLSKNTEAFF
TRBV15	TRBJ2-7	-	13	-	TGTGCCACCAGCAGAGAGGGCAAGGCCGAGCAGTACTTC	CATSREGKAEQYF
TRBV6-2/TRBV6-3	TRBJ2-7	-	14	-	TGTGCCAGTAGCCATGAGTTACGATCCTACGAGCAGTACTTC	CASSHELRSYEQYF
TRBV5-7	TRBJ2-3	-	15	TRBD2	TGTGCCAGCAGCTCGGTTGCGGGGGGCCTGGATACGCAGTATTTT	CASSSVAGGLDTQYF
TRBV5-4	TRBJ1-2	once	15	-	TGTGCCAGCAGCCCTCACCTGACCGGGGGCTATGGCTACACCTTC	CASSPHLTGGYGYTF
TRBV24-1	TRBJ2-7	-	13	-	TGTGCCACCAGTCCCCCAAGGATATACGAGCAGTACTTC	CATSPPRIYEQYF
TRBV5-1	TRBJ2-7	-	15	TRBD2	TGCGCCAGCAGCGTGCTAGCGGGGGCCTCAAACGAGCAGTACTTC	CASSVLAGASNEQYF
TRBV5-1	TRBJ1-1	-	16	TRBD1	TGCGCCAGCAGCTTGTTAGGACAGGGGACGAACACTGAAGCTTTCTTT	CASSLLGQGTNTEAFF
TRBV6-5	TRBJ1-2	-	13	-	TGTGCCAGCAGCATGAAGATTAACTATGGCTACACCTTC	CASSMKINYGYTF
TRBV5-1	TRBJ1-1	-	15	-	TGCGCCAGCAGCTTGGGGGACGGACCTAGGACTGAAGCTTTCTTT	CASSLGDGPRTEAFF
TRBV5-1	TRBJ2-7	-	16	-	TGCGCCAGCAGCACAAGTAGTGACGGCCCCTCTTACGAGCAGTACTTC	CASSTSSDGPSYEQYF
TRBV6-5	TRBJ1-6	-	14	-	TGTGCCAGCACCCCCTCCCCGGACATTCGTCCCCTCCACTTT	CASTPSPDIRPLHF
TRBV5-6	TRBJ2-6	-	16	-	TGTGCCAGCAGCTTAAGGGTGGGTCTAGGGGCCAACGTCCTGACTTTC	CASSLRVGLGANVLTF
TRBV12-3/TRBV12-4	TRBJ1-5	-	13	TRBD1	TGTGCCACCTCGGGACAGAATAATCAGCCCCAGCATTTT	CATSGQNNQPQHF
TRBV3-1/TRBV3-2	TRBJ1-2	-	12	-	TGTGCCAGCAGCCAAACTAACTATGGCTACACCTTC	CASSQTNYGYTF
TRBV6-5	TRBJ1-2	-	14	TRBD1	TGTGCCAGCAGTCAGGGACAGGGGTTTTTTGGCTACACCTTC	CASSQGQGFFGYTF
TRBV14	TRBJ1-1	-	13	-	TGTGCCAGCAGCCCCCGGGTGCACACTGAAGCTTTCTTT	CASSPRVHTEAFF
TRBV18	TRBJ1-1	-	13	TRBD1	TGTGCCAGCTCACCTACAGGGGACACTGAAGCTTTCTTT	CASSPTGDTEAFF
TRBV10-3	TRBJ1-5	-	14	-	TGTGCCATCAGTGAAGAACCGAAAGGTCAGCCCCAGCATTTT	CAISEEPKGQPQHF